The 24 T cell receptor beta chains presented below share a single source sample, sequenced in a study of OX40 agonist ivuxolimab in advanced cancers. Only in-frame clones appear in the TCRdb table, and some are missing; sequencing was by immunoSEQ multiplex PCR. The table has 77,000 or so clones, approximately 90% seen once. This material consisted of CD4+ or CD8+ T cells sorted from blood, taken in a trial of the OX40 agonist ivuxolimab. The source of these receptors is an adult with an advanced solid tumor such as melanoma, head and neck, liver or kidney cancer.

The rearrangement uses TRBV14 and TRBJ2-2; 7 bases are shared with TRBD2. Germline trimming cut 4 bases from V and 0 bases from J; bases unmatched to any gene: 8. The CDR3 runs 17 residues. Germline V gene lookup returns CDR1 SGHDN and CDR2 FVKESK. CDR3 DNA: TGTGCCAGCAGCCCCTCGTGGGGGGGGGCGAACACCGGGGAGCTGTTTTTT. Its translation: CASSPSWGGANTGELFF.

CDR3 region: CASSPSPGTGVGEQYF. The CDR3 coding sequence is TGTGCCAGCAGCCCTTCTCCCGGGACAGGGGTCGGCGAGCAGTACTTC. This chain uses TRBV9 with TRBJ2-7; TRBD1 aligns across 10 bases. This CDR3 has 16 amino acids. Germline values: CDR1 SGDLS, CDR2 YYNGEE. V lost 4 bases and J lost 6; bases outside the gene matches: 13. Complete variable domain (other parts from reference TRBV9 and TRBJ2-7): DSGVTQTPKHLITATGQRVTLRCSPRSGDLSVYWYQQSLDQGLQFLIQYYNGEERAKGNILERFSAQQFPDLHSELNLSSLELGDSALYFCASSPSPGTGVGEQYFGPGTRLTVT.

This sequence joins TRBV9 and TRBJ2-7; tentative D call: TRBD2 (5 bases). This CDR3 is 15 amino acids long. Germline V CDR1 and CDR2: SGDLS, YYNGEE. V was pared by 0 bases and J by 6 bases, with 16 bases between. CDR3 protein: CASSVDSPPAGEQYF. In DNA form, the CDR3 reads TGTGCCAGCAGCGTAGACAGTCCCCCGGCGGGCGAGCAGTACTTC.

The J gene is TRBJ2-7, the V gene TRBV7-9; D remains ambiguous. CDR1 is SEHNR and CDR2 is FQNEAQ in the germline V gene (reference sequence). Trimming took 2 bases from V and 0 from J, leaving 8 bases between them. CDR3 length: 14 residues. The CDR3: CASSLTMNSYEQYF. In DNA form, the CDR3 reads TGTGCCAGCAGCTTAACTATGAACTCCTACGAGCAGTACTTC.

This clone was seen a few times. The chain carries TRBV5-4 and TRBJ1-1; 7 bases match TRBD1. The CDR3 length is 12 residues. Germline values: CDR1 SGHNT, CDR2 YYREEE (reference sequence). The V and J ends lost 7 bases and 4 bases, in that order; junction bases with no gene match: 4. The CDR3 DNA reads TGTGCCAGCTCCTACAGGGGCACTGAAGCTTTCTTT. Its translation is CASSYRGTEAFF.

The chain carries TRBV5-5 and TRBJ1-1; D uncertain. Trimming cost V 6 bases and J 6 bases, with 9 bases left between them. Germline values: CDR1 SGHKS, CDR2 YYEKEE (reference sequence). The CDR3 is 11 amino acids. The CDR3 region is CASNEVAEAFF. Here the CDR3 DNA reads TGTGCCAGCAACGAGGTCGCTGAAGCTTTCTTT.

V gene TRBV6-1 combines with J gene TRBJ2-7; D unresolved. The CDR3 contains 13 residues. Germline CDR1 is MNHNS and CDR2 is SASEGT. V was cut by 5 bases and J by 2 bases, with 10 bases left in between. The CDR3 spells CASSYGETYEQYF. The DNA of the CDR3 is TGTGCCAGCAGTTATGGGGAAACCTACGAGCAGTACTTC.

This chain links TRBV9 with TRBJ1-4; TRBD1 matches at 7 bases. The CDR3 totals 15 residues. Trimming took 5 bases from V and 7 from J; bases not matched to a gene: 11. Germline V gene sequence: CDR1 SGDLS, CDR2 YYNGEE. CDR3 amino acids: CASSSQTGMSEKLFF. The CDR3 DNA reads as TGTGCCAGCAGTTCTCAGACAGGGATGAGTGAAAAACTGTTTTTT.

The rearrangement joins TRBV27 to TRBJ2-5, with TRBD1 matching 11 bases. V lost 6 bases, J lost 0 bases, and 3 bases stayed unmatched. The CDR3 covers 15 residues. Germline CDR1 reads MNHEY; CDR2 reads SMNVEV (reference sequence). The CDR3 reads CASSWTGGDQETQYF. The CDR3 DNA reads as TGTGCCAGCAGCTGGACAGGGGGCGACCAAGAGACCCAGTACTTC.

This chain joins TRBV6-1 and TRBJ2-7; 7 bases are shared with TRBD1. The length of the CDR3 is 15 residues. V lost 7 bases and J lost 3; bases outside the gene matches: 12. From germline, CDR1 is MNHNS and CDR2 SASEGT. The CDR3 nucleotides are TGTGCCAGCATGCCTTCCGAGACAGGGTTCTACGAGCAGTACTTC. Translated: CASMPSETGFYEQYF.

The CDR3 loop is CASRPPGTGVPNEKLFF. CDR3 bases: TGTGCCAGTAGACCACCCGGGACAGGGGTTCCTAATGAAAAACTGTTTTTT. This rearrangement joins TRBV19 to TRBJ1-4, with 10 bases identical to TRBD1. The CDR3 totals 17 residues. The trim removed 6 bases at V and 3 bases at J, leaving 10 bases unmatched. Germline V gives CDR1 LNHDA, CDR2 SQIVND (reference sequence).

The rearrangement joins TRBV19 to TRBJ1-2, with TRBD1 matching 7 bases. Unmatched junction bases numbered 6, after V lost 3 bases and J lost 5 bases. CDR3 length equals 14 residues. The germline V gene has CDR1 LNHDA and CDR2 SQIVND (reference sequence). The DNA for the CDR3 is TGTGCCAGTAGTATTTTCGGGACAGAGTATGGCTACACCTTC. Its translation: CASSIFGTEYGYTF.

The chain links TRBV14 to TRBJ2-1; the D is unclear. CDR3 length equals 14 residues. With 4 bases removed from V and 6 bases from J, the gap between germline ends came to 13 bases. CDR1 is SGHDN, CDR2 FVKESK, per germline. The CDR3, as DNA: TGTGCCAGCAGCCCTACGAGGTCGGGCAATGAGCAGTTCTTC. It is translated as CASSPTRSGNEQFF.

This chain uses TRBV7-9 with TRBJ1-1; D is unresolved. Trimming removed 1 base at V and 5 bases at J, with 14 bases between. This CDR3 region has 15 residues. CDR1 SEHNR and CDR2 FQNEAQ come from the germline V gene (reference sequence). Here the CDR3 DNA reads TGTGCCAGCAGCTTAGTTGGAGGGCTTAGGACTGAAGCTTTCTTT. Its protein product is CASSLVGGLRTEAFF. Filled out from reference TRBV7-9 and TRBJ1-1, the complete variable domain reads DTGVSQNPRHKITKRGQNVTFRCDPISEHNRLYWYRQTLGQGPEFLTYFQNEAQLEKSRLLSDRFSAERPKGSFSTLEIQRTEQGDSAMYLCASSLVGGLRTEAFFGQGTRLTVV.

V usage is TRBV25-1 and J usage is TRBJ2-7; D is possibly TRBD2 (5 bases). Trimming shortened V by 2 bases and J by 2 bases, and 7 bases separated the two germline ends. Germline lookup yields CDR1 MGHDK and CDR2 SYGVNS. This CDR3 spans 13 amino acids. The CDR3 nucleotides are TGTGCCAGCAGTGAAACCGGGACCTACGAGCAGTACTTC. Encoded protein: CASSETGTYEQYF.

This chain's CDR3 is CASSMTGPKQYF. The CDR3 DNA is TGTGCCAGTAGTATGACAGGACCAAAGCAGTACTTC. The chain carries TRBV19 and TRBJ2-7, with D maybe TRBD1 (6 bases). The CDR3 loop spans 12 amino acids. Germline CDR1 LNHDA, CDR2 SQIVND (reference sequence). The V end was cut by 3 bases, the J end by 8 bases, with 11 bases between.

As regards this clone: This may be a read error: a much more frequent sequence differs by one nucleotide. As DNA, the CDR3 is TGTGCCAGCAGCTTAGCTAGCGGGGGTCACAATGAGCAGTTCTTC. Amino acid sequence: CASSLASGGHNEQFF. The genes are TRBV11-2 and TRBJ2-1; 10 bases line up with TRBD2. The CDR3 covers 15 residues. Trimming cost V 1 base and J 5 bases; bases outside gene matches: 2. Germline CDR1 reads SGHAT; CDR2 reads FQNNGV.

The CDR3 coding sequence is TGTGCCAGCAGAGAATTTGGTCGGGACTACAATGAGCAGTTCTTC. Encoded protein: CASREFGRDYNEQFF. J is TRBJ2-1 and V is TRBV6-5; a possible D gene is TRBD2 (5 bases). Per germline, CDR1 MNHEY and CDR2 SVGAGI. CDR3 length: 15 residues. Trimming pared 6 bases from V and 3 bases from J, leaving 15 bases between.

Here the CDR3 reads CASSMGDSAYEQYF. DNA of the CDR3: TGTGCCAGTAGTATGGGAGACTCCGCCTACGAGCAGTACTTC. The gene calls are TRBV19 and TRBJ2-7, with a weak D call TRBD2 (5 bases). V dropped 3 bases and J dropped 2 bases, with 11 bases sitting between them. The CDR3 length is 14 residues. CDR1 and CDR2 (germline): LNHDA, SQIVND (reference sequence).

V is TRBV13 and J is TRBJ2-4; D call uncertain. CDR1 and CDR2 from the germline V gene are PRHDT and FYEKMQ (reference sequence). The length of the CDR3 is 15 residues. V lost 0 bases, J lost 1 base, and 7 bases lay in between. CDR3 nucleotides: TGTGCCAGCAGCTTAGGGATTGAGGCCAAAAACATTCAGTACTTC. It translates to CASSLGIEAKNIQYF.

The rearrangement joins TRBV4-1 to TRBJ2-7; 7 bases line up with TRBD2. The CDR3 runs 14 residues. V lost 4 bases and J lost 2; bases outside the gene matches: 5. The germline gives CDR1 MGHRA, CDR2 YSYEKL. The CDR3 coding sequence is TGCGCCAGCAGCCCCCAGCGGGGCCCCTACGAGCAGTACTTC. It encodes CASSPQRGPYEQYF.

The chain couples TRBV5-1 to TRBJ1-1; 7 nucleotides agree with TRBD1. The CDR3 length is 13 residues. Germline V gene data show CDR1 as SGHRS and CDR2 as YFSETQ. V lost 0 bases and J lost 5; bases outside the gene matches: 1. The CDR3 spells CASSLEGATEAFF. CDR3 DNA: TGCGCCAGCAGCTTGGAGGGGGCAACTGAAGCTTTCTTT.

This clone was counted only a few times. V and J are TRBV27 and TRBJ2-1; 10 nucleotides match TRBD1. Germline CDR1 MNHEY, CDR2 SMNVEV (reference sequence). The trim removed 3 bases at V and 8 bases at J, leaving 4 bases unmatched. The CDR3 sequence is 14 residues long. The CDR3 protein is CASSFSTGGDEQFF. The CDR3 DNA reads TGTGCCAGCAGTTTCTCGACAGGGGGCGATGAGCAGTTCTTC.

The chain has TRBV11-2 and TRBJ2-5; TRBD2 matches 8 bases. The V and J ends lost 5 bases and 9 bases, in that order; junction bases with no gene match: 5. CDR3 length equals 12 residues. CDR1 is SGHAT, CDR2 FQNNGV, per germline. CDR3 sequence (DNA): TGTGCCAGCAGCCCCCGGCGGGAGGCCCAGTACTTC. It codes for CASSPRREAQYF.